This T cell receptor beta chain was captured in a study of technical replicates of blood from a few donors. TCRdb's table, derived via immunoSEQ multiplex PCR, lists solely in-frame clones and lacks some. Seen here are tens of thousands of clones, around 92% observed once, and the top ten hold about 0.4%. Germline V CDR1 and CDR2: MDHEN, SYDVKM. This CDR3 comprises 14 residues. The V end lost 4 bases, the J end lost 1 base, and 10 bases lay between the germline ends. The sample comprised T cells isolated from PBMCs. V gene TRBV28 combines with J gene TRBJ2-5; possibly TRBD1 for D (6 bases). This sequence originates from a human donor in good health. CDR3 amino acids: CASSSTGPQETQYF. The CDR3 DNA reads TGTGCCAGCAGTTCGACAGGTCCCCAAGAGACCCAGTACTTC.